This T cell receptor beta chain was sequenced for a study of neurological immune-mediated disorders. By proportion, this clonotype is medium-sized. The antigen remains undetermined. CDR1 and CDR2 from the germline V gene are DFQATT and SNEGSKA (reference sequence). The CDR3 runs to 14 residues. V was clipped by 1 base and J by 8 bases; unmatched bases: 2. Study-wide results and caveats: None of the CDR3 amino acid sequences found in expanded clones was shared across subjects. This suggests that the TCR-beta repertoires were private in all groups.

cDNA was made by 5'RACE with 10-nucleotide random UMIs. TCRdb reprocessed the 5' RACE reads with MiXCR, giving one entry per CDR3 protein. In the table there are about 21,000 distinct CDR3 sequences, around 14% of which are singletons. This sequence originates from a female donor with HTLV-1-associated myelopathy (HAM/TSP). Sequenced material: PBMCs. The V gene is TRBV20-1, the J gene TRBJ1-6; 10 bases fit TRBD1. CDR3 bases: TGCAGTGCTAGAGCCGGGACAGGGGATTCACCCCTCCACTTT. Translation gives CSARAGTGDSPLHF.